The 22 T cell receptor beta chains below come from one sample, sequenced in a study of beta chain features in type 1 diabetes. All of the isolated RNA was reverse transcribed, so expressed TCRB transcripts were sequenced. TCRdb keeps only in-frame clones here, not all; method: immunoSEQ multiplex PCR. The table has 350,000 to 450,000 clones, around 15% seen once. Input material: naive CD4+ T cells from blood. Every receptor here comes from a woman in her late teens or twenties in good health.

This clone was seen a handful of times. J is TRBJ1-4 and V is TRBV30; D unresolved. CDR1 and CDR2 (germline): GTSNPN, SVGIG (reference sequence). Trimming left V 1 base short and J 4 bases short, with 4 bases between. This CDR3 contains 12 residues. The CDR3 nucleotides are TGTGCCTGGAGTGCCATTAATGAAAAACTGTTTTTT. Its protein is CAWSAINEKLFF.

This clone was observed a handful of times. The chain is built from TRBV7-2 and TRBJ2-1; maybe TRBD1 (5 bases). CDR1 and CDR2 from the germline V gene are SGHTA and FQGNSA. Trimming stripped 1 base from V and 0 bases from J, with 7 bases between. This CDR3 has 15 residues. The CDR3 loop is CASSLGGHSYNEQFF. Here the CDR3 DNA reads TGTGCCAGCAGCTTAGGGGGCCACTCCTACAATGAGCAGTTCTTC.

This clone occurred a few times. V usage is TRBV29-1 and J usage is TRBJ2-6; TRBD1 matches at 12 bases. Germline V lookup: CDR1 SQVTM, CDR2 ANQGSEA. V was clipped by 7 bases and J by 0 bases; unmatched bases: 7. The CDR3 is 17 amino acids. The CDR3 sequence: CSAFWGQGASGANVLTF. CDR3 coding DNA: TGCAGCGCCTTTTGGGGACAGGGGGCCTCTGGGGCCAACGTCCTGACTTTC.

This clone appeared a few times. CDR3 residues: CASSFPAHSSTDTQYF. CDR3 coding DNA: TGCGCCAGCAGCTTTCCTGCCCACTCTAGCACAGATACGCAGTATTTT. The chain couples TRBV5-1 to TRBJ2-3; D is unresolved. There are 16 residues in the CDR3. Trimming removed 2 bases at V and 0 bases at J, with 13 bases between. CDR1 is SGHRS, CDR2 YFSETQ, per germline.

This clone turned up a few times. The chain links TRBV28 to TRBJ2-2, with TRBD2 matching 12 bases. Looked up from germline, CDR1 is MDHEN and CDR2 is SYDVKM. This CDR3 contains 15 residues. Trimming cost V 11 bases and J 4 bases; bases outside gene matches: 8. CDR3 DNA sequence: TGTGCCTACCTAGCGGGAGGGCCAGGCACCGGGGAGCTGTTTTTT. Amino acids: CAYLAGGPGTGELFF.

This clone was counted between two and nine times. CDR3 protein: CASSLATTSGAYEQYF. Written as DNA, the CDR3 is TGTGCCAGCAGCTTAGCAACGACTAGCGGGGCCTACGAGCAGTACTTC. The genes are TRBV7-2 and TRBJ2-7; 11 bases are shared with TRBD2. CDR1 and CDR2 from the germline V gene are SGHTA and FQGNSA. V trimming: 0 bases; J trimming: 2 bases; junction bases outside the gene matches: 3. CDR3 length: 16 residues.

This clone was recorded a few times. CDR3 sequence: CASSPTGGTYEQYF. CDR3 in DNA: TGTGCCAGCAGCCCGACAGGGGGGACCTACGAGCAGTACTTC. This chain joins TRBV7-9 and TRBJ2-7, with TRBD1 identical over 9 bases. Losses at the gene ends were 5 bases for V and 2 bases for J; bases not matched to a gene: 4. This CDR3 is built from 14 residues. Germline CDR1 is SEHNR and CDR2 is FQNEAQ (reference sequence).

This clone was detected only once. The sample contains more than one DNA sequence encoding this CDR3. The chain is built from TRBV7-2 and TRBJ2-5, with D unclear. This CDR3 contains 11 residues. CDR1 SGHTA and CDR2 FQGNSA come from the germline V gene. Trimming took 4 bases from V and 5 from J, leaving 5 bases between them. The CDR3 DNA follows: TGTGCCAGCAGCTCGGGTGAGACCCAGTACTTC. It codes for CASSSGETQYF.

This clone was recorded a few times. J is TRBJ2-1 and V is TRBV2, with D tentatively TRBD2 (5 bases). The CDR3 is made up of 14 amino acids. The germline gives CDR1 SNHLY, CDR2 FYNNEI. V lost 7 bases, J lost 1 base, and 11 bases lay in between. Written as DNA, the CDR3 is TGTGCCAGCACACTGGGCGGGTCCTACAATGAGCAGTTCTTC. It is translated as CASTLGGSYNEQFF.

The rearrangement joins TRBV5-4 to TRBJ2-6, with TRBD1 matching over 8 bases. V dropped 3 bases and J dropped 3; count of bases not matched to a gene: 2. Per germline, CDR1 SGHNT and CDR2 YYREEE (reference sequence). This CDR3 has 15 residues. CDR3 coding DNA: TGTGCCAGCAGCTCAGGGGGCGGTGGGGCCAACGTCCTGACTTTC. Protein product: CASSSGGGGANVLTF.

The V gene is TRBV6-5, the J gene TRBJ2-7, with 8 bases identical to TRBD1. The CDR3 runs to 11 residues. In germline, CDR1 is MNHEY, CDR2 SVGAGI. The V gene end was trimmed by 3 bases and the J gene end by 9 bases; junction bases not matched to a gene: 1. In nucleotides, the CDR3 is TGTGCCAGCAGTTATGGGACAGGGCAGTACTTC. It encodes CASSYGTGQYF.

This chain joins TRBV5-1 and TRBJ2-7, with TRBD2 identical over 12 bases. V was pared by 7 bases and J by 7 bases, with 24 bases of the junction left unmatched. The CDR3 consists of 19 residues. Germline CDR1 reads SGHRS; CDR2 reads YFSETQ. CDR3 sequence reads: CASAGGQGGTSGRPREQYF. CDR3 bases: TGCGCCAGCGCTGGAGGACAGGGGGGAACTAGCGGGAGGCCGCGGGAGCAGTACTTC.

V gene TRBV7-2 combines with J gene TRBJ1-1, with D unclear. CDR1 is SGHTA and CDR2 is FQGNSA in the germline V gene. V gave up 5 bases and J gave up 1 base, with 8 bases separating them. There are 13 residues in the CDR3. CDR3: CASSQYRNTEAFF. In nucleotides, the CDR3 is TGTGCCAGCAGCCAGTACAGGAACACTGAAGCTTTCTTT.

V gene TRBV28 combines with J gene TRBJ1-4; D may be TRBD1 (6 bases). The CDR3 consists of 13 residues. CDR1 and CDR2 from the germline V gene are MDHEN and SYDVKM. V shed 11 bases and J shed 7 bases, with 17 bases lying between them. In nucleotides, the CDR3 is TGTGCCTGGGGGCGCGGAGTTAGTGAAAAACTGTTTTTT. Translated: CAWGRGVSEKLFF.

This clone has just a few counts. V and J are TRBV5-1 and TRBJ2-5, with TRBD1 identical over 7 bases. Germline CDR1 SGHRS, CDR2 YFSETQ. This CDR3 is 14 amino acids long. V lost 0 bases and J lost 5; bases outside the gene matches: 4. This CDR3 reads CASSLARGTETQYF. The CDR3 region has the DNA TGCGCCAGCAGCTTGGCCAGGGGGACGGAGACCCAGTACTTC.

The chain recombines TRBV7-9 with TRBJ1-5; D possibly corresponds to TRBD1 (6 bases). V gave up 5 bases and J gave up 2 bases, with 10 bases separating them. The CDR3 sequence is 14 residues long. CDR1 is SEHNR, CDR2 FQNEAQ, per germline (reference sequence). DNA for the CDR3: TGTGCCAGCAGCCAGGGGCGAGGCAATCAGCCCCAGCATTTT. This gives the protein CASSQGRGNQPQHF.

The CDR3 is CASSDRTGGFGYTF. DNA for the CDR3: TGTGCCAGCAGTGATAGGACAGGGGGCTTTGGCTACACCTTC. The chain has TRBV25-1 and TRBJ1-2, with 11 bases aligning to TRBD1. The junction had 4 bases not matched to a gene; V was cut back by 3 bases and J by 7 bases. Germline assignment: CDR1 MGHDK and CDR2 SYGVNS. The CDR3 has 14 residues.

In its sample, this clone was seen a few times. J is TRBJ1-1 and V is TRBV29-1; TRBD1 aligns across 7 bases. Germline V gives CDR1 SQVTM, CDR2 ANQGSEA. The CDR3 spans 13 residues. The ends lost 8 bases at V and 0 bases at J; junction bases unmatched: 6. The CDR3 region is CSSWDSLNTEAFF. The CDR3 bases are TGCAGCTCGTGGGACAGCTTGAACACTGAAGCTTTCTTT.

The chain employs TRBV19 and TRBJ2-5; 8 bases match TRBD2. The germline V gene has CDR1 LNHDA and CDR2 SQIVND (reference sequence). V shed 4 bases and J 5 bases; nucleotides not matched to a gene: 6. This CDR3 contains 14 residues. Here the CDR3 reads CASSRIAGLETQYF. The CDR3 DNA is TGTGCCAGTAGTAGAATAGCGGGACTGGAGACCCAGTACTTC.

The table lists this clone with a few counts. The chain is built from TRBV7-9 and TRBJ2-5; the match to TRBD2 covers 13 bases. Germline V gene data show CDR1 as SEHNR and CDR2 as FQNEAQ (reference sequence). The CDR3 has 17 amino acids. V was clipped by 5 bases and J by 4 bases; unmatched bases: 10. The CDR3 sequence: CASSTGLAGAVAETQYF. CDR3 sequence (DNA): TGTGCCAGCAGCACCGGACTAGCGGGAGCCGTCGCAGAGACCCAGTACTTC. Variable domain in full (rest from reference TRBV7-9 and TRBJ2-5): DTGVSQNPRHKITKRGQNVTFRCDPISEHNRLYWYRQTLGQGPEFLTYFQNEAQLEKSRLLSDRFSAERPKGSFSTLEIQRTEQGDSAMYLCASSTGLAGAVAETQYFGPGTRLLVL.

This clone was seen a handful of times. CDR3 sequence: CASSPRVSGANVLTF. The DNA of the CDR3 is TGTGCCAGCAGCCCGAGGGTTTCTGGGGCCAACGTCCTGACTTTC. V and J are TRBV5-6 and TRBJ2-6; D possibly corresponds to TRBD2 (5 bases). Trimming pared 4 bases from V and 1 base from J, leaving 9 bases between. Germline values: CDR1 SGHDT, CDR2 YYEEEE. The CDR3 sequence is 15 residues long.

The sample holds a few counts of this clone. The chain employs TRBV29-1 and TRBJ1-2, with TRBD1 as a possible D gene (6 bases). CDR1 is SQVTM, CDR2 ANQGSEA, per germline. The CDR3 length is 12 residues. The CDR3 DNA reads as TGCGGGGGGGACACCTCTAACTATGGCTACACCTTC. It specifies CGGDTSNYGYTF.